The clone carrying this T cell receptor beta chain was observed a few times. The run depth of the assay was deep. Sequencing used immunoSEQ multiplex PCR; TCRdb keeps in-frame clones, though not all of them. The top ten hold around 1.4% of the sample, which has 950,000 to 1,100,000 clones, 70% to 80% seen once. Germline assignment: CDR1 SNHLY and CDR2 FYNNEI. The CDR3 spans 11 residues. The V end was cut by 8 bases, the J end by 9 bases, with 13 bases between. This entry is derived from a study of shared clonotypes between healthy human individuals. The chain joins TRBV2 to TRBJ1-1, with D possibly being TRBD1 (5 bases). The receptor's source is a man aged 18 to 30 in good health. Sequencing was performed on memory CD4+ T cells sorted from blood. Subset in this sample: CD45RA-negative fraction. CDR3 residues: CASGTYGKAFF. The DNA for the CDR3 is TGTGCCAGCGGGACGTACGGTAAAGCTTTCTTT.